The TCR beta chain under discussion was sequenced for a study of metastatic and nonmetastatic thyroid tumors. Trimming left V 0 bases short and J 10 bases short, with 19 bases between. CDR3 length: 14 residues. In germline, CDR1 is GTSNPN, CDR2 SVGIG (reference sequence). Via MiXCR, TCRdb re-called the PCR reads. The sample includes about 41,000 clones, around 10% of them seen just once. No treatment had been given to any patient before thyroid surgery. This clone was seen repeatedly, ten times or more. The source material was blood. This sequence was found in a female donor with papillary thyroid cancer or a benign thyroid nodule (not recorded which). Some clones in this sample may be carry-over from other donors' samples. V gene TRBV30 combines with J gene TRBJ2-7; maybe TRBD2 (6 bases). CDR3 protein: CAWSVVGSGLKQYF. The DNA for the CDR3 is TGTGCCTGGAGTGTGGTCGGGAGCGGATTGAAACAGTACTTC.